The 5 T cell receptor beta chains listed next were all sequenced from one sample in a study of technical replicates of blood from a few donors. Sequencing used immunoSEQ multiplex PCR; TCRdb keeps in-frame clones, though not all of them. The sample carries 65,000 to 85,000 clones, roughly 98% recorded once. The sequenced sample consisted of T cells isolated from PBMCs. These receptor sequences come from a human donor in good health.

A single count supports this clone. The rearrangement joins TRBV28 to TRBJ1-1; TRBD1 matches 12 bases. V lost 2 bases and J lost 5; bases outside the gene matches: 9. The V gene's germline CDR1 is MDHEN and CDR2 SYDVKM. CDR3 size: 17 residues. In nucleotides, the CDR3 is TGTGCCAGCAGTTTAGTCGGGACAGGGGGCGCGGGGACTGAAGCTTTCTTT. Its protein product is CASSLVGTGGAGTEAFF.

The V gene is TRBV2, the J gene TRBJ2-7, with D possibly matching TRBD1 (5 bases). The length of the CDR3 is 12 residues. V dropped 8 bases and J dropped 2 bases, with 10 bases sitting between them. Per germline, CDR1 SNHLY and CDR2 FYNNEI. CDR3 sequence reads: CASEQGTYEQYF. In DNA, the CDR3 is TGTGCCAGCGAGCAGGGCACCTACGAGCAGTACTTC.

The chain employs TRBV5-4 and TRBJ2-7; D is undetermined. Germline CDR1 SGHNT, CDR2 YYREEE (reference sequence). V was cut by 0 bases and J by 2 bases, with 9 bases left in between. The CDR3 is 14 residues long. As DNA, the CDR3 is TGTGCCAGCAGCTTGGATGGCAGGCCCTACGAGCAGTACTTC. It encodes CASSLDGRPYEQYF. The full variable domain, its missing parts supplied by reference TRBV5-4 and TRBJ2-7, is ETGVTQSPTHLIKTRGQQVTLRCSSQSGHNTVSWYQQALGQGPQFIFQYYREEENGRGNFPPRFSGLQFPNYSSELNVNALELDDSALYLCASSLDGRPYEQYFGPGTRLTVT.

This clone appeared a single time. The CDR3 coding sequence is TGTGCCAGCAGTTACGAGGAGGGTCGTGAAAAACTGTTTTTT. This encodes CASSYEEGREKLFF. This chain uses TRBV6-5 with TRBJ1-4; D uncertain. Per germline, CDR1 MNHEY and CDR2 SVGAGI. The CDR3 is 14 residues long. The V and J ends lost 2 bases and 7 bases respectively, with 11 bases between them.

The chain couples TRBV7-6 to TRBJ2-1, with 12 positions matching TRBD2. This CDR3 is 15 amino acids long. Germline trimming cut 5 bases from V and 7 bases from J; bases unmatched to any gene: 6. Germline CDR1 and CDR2: SGHVS and FNYEAQ. For the CDR3, the DNA is TGTGCCAGCAGCCCCCCCGGGACTAGCGGGAATGAGCAGTTCTTC. Translated: CASSPPGTSGNEQFF.